The TCR beta chain under discussion was sequenced for a study of blood T cell repertoires in COVID-19. This clone was seen more than once but under ten times. Data came from immunoSEQ multiplex PCR; TCRdb stores just in-frame clones and leaves some out. Of about 230,000 clones listed, 85% to 90% are singletons. Germline-derived CDR1 and CDR2 are KGHSH and LQKENI. Trimming took 3 bases from V and 6 from J; bases not matched to a gene: 4. CDR3 length equals 15 residues. This rearrangement joins TRBV18 to TRBJ2-1; 11 bases map to TRBD2. This receptor was obtained from a man aged 50 to 60 with COVID-19, enrolled during active disease. The sequencing input was peripheral blood. This CDR3 reads CASSPTSGAFNEQFF. The CDR3 DNA reads as TGTGCCAGCTCACCGACTAGCGGGGCATTCAATGAGCAGTTCTTC. The full variable domain, rest sourced from reference TRBV18 and TRBJ2-1, is NAGVMQNPRHLVRRRGQEARLRCSPMKGHSHVYWYRQLPEEGLKFMVYLQKENIIDESGMPKERFSAEFPKEGPSILRIQQVVRGDSAAYFCASSPTSGAFNEQFFGPGTRLTVL.